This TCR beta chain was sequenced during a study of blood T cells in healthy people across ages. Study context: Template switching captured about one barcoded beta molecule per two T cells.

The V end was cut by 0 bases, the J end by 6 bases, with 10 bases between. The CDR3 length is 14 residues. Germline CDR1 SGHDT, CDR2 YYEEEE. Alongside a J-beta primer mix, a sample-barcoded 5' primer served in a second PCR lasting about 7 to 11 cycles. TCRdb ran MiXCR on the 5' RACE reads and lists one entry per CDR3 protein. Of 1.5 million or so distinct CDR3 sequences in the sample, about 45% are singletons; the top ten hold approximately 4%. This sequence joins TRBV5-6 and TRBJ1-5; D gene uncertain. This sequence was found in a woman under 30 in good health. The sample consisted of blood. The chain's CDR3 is CASSLAPGGQPQHF. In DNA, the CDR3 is TGTGCCAGCAGCTTGGCCCCTGGAGGTCAGCCCCAGCATTTT.